This TCR beta chain derives from a study of blood T cell repertoires in COVID-19 (dated by TCRdb to about 2020). Concerning the study at large: Samples covering the acute and convalescent phases of COVID-19 were provided by collaborators in the United States, Italy and Spain. The dataset comprised deeply sampled blood TCRbeta repertoires from subjects exposed to, actively infected with, or recovered from COVID-19. Sample metadata almost always included a de-identified subject ID, COVID-19 status, age in years and sex. The repertoires were released in a freely available public database intended as a resource for research on the immune response to SARS-CoV-2. The prospective study material was composed of cDNA or gDNA derived from T cells, B-cell-depleted T cells, or PBMCs. Where HLA class I and class II types were available, the types were taken from metadata supplied by the sample provider, not from assay-based typing. The samples were drawn from two sources: the first 160 participants of the ongoing ImmuneRACE study, and about 1,300 subjects contributed by 6 global collaborators. The investigation overall reported the following: The amount of clinical and demographic metadata varied by source and participant and was provided uncurated.

TCRbeta CDR3 regions were amplified from genomic DNA by means of the immunoSEQ Assay, a bias-controlled multiplex PCR. Concerning the study's data processing: The number of nucleated cells in each sample was estimated by amplification of reference gene primers within the assay. To quantify the absolute abundance of each unique TCRbeta CDR3 rearrangement, sequence reads were collapsed and filtered. For each sample, productive Simpson clonality was calculated as the square root of Simpson's diversity index across productive rearrangements. TCRdb retrieved this table from immuneACCESS and kept in-frame rearrangements only. Not all clones are present; in checked studies, unresolved V genes account for under half, and no reason is known for the remainder. Clone size and V and J calls were adopted from that table, with D and trimming inferred from the DNA. Present in this sample are fewer than 120,000 clones, 60% to 80% of which were seen just once. The ten biggest clones cover approximately 16% of the sample.

Germline trimming: 3 bases from V, 10 bases from J; junction bases outside gene matches: 12. The CDR3 numbers 15 residues from cysteine through phenylalanine. Only the CDR3 part of the read is kept: 45 bases, read in frame from the first base. For CDR1 and CDR2, the germline V gene lists LGHNA and YSLEER. Whole blood was collected in K2EDTA tubes by collaborating institutions according to the institutions' own protocols. For TCRbeta analysis, collaborator samples were shipped as frozen whole blood, as isolated PBMCs, or as DNA extracted from either sample type. As to this clone: The antigen it recognizes is unknown. No qualities accompany the bases; no much larger clone lies one base away.

The TCR comes from a woman of 80 years or more with active or convalescent COVID-19. Sequenced: peripheral blood. Recombination linked TRBV4-3 to TRBJ2-1; TRBD2 matches 7 bases in the middle. The CDR3 protein is CASSHALPGGEEQFF. The nucleotides are TGCGCCAGCAGCCATGCCCTCCCGGGAGGTGAGGAGCAGTTCTTC.